The clone carrying this TCR beta chain was detected only a few times. Its specificity is unknown. Germline loops: CDR1 MNHEY, CDR2 SMNVEV (reference sequence). V lost 8 bases and J 4 bases, leaving 20 bases between the germline ends. The length of the CDR3 is 15 residues. The data were taken from a study of CD8 T cells in ankylosing spondylitis. The study's findings and limits: Disease-associated clones were reportedly significantly overrepresented in matched ankylosing spondylitis synovial fluid. A TCR beta motif of about 8 highly homologous variants appeared characteristic of ankylosing spondylitis blood. Those disease-linked clones were CD8+; they were also relatively rare in peripheral blood. Reports of some motif variants in reactive arthritis synovial fluid and blood predate this one.

It was by quantitative 5'-RACE with molecular barcodes that TCR beta libraries were made. In TCRdb, the 5' RACE reads were re-called with MiXCR into one record per CDR3 protein. The sample yields fewer than 750,000 distinct CDR3 sequences, under 20% seen once. The sequence was collected from a male donor with ankylosing spondylitis. V is TRBV27 and J is TRBJ2-5; tentatively, D is TRBD2 (7 bases). The specimen was blood, either unsorted or a sorted T cell fraction (not recorded which). The CDR3 sequence is CASGPTWGGRETQYF. CDR3 coding DNA: TGTGCCAGCGGCCCCACCTGGGGGGGGCGAGAGACCCAGTACTTC.